This passage covers 5 T cell receptor beta chains from one sample sequenced in a study of graft-versus-host responses after intestinal transplantation. The antigens these receptors bind are not known. Sequencing used immunoSEQ multiplex PCR; TCRdb keeps in-frame clones, though not all of them. The sample has about 120,000 clones; approximately 93% are singletons. This specimen consisted of unstimulated CD8+ T cells sorted from spleen or lymph node cells, obtained before transplant. These TCRs come from a human donor who was the organ donor for an intestinal transplant.

This chain joins TRBV29-1 and TRBJ1-2; unclear D gene. This CDR3 is 12 amino acids long. Germline values: CDR1 SQVTM, CDR2 ANQGSEA. Trimming stripped 1 base from V and 4 bases from J, with 7 bases between. The CDR3 spells CSVEGLGYGYTF. The CDR3 DNA is TGCAGCGTTGAAGGCCTGGGCTATGGCTACACCTTC.

This clone came up a few times. The gene calls are TRBV7-2 and TRBJ2-7; D remains unclear. The V end was cut by 3 bases, the J end by 2 bases, with 11 bases between. There are 14 residues in the CDR3. Germline lookup yields CDR1 SGHTA and CDR2 FQGNSA. The CDR3 loop reads CASSFGQLTYEQYF. Written as DNA, the CDR3 is TGTGCCAGCAGCTTCGGCCAACTAACCTACGAGCAGTACTTC.

This chain uses TRBV4-3 with TRBJ2-3; 8 nucleotides agree with TRBD1. This CDR3 is 16 amino acids long. Looked up from germline, CDR1 is LGHNA and CDR2 is YSLEER. V shed 3 bases, J shed 1 base, and the junction held 6 bases outside the gene matches. CDR3 amino acids: CASSHGQGMGTDTQYF. CDR3 sequence (DNA): TGCGCCAGCAGCCACGGACAGGGTATGGGCACAGATACGCAGTATTTT.

This clone was seen a single time. The CDR3 protein is CASSLVVRTIAKNIQYF. Here the CDR3 DNA reads TGTGCCAGCAGCTTAGTGGTCCGAACCATAGCCAAAAACATTCAGTACTTC. The chain has TRBV7-4 and TRBJ2-4; D unresolved. Trimming removed 1 base at V and 0 bases at J, with 13 bases between. Germline CDR1 is SGHVT and CDR2 is SQSDAQ. The CDR3 covers 17 residues.

The chain uses TRBV6-5 and TRBJ1-2, with 8 bases aligning to TRBD1. This CDR3 comprises 13 residues. J gave up 7 bases and V 2 bases, and 3 bases lay outside the gene matches. CDR1 and CDR2 (germline): MNHEY, SVGAGI. The CDR3 is CASSYATGAGYTF. As DNA, the CDR3 is TGTGCCAGCAGTTACGCGACAGGGGCTGGCTACACCTTC.